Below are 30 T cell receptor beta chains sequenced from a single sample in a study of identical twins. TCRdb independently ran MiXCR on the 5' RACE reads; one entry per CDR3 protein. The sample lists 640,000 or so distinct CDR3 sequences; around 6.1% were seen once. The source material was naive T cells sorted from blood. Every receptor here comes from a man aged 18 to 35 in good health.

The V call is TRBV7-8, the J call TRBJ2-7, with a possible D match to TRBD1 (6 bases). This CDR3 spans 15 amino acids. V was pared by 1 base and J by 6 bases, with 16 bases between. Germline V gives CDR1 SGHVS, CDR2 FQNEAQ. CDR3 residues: CASSLGRRGIGEQYF. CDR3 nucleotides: TGTGCCAGCAGCTTAGGGAGAAGGGGGATCGGCGAGCAGTACTTC.

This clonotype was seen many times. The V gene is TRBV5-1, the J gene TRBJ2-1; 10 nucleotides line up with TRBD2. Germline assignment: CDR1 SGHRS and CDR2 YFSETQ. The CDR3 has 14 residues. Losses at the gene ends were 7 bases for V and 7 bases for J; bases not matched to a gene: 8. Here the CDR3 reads CASYESGRANEQFF. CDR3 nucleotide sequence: TGCGCCAGCTACGAGAGCGGGAGGGCGAATGAGCAGTTCTTC.

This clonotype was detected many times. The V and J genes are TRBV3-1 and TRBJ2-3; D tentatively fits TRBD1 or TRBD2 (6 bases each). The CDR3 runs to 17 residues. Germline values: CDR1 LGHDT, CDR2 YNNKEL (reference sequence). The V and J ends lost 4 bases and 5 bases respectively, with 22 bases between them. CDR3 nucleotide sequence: TGTGCCAGCAGCCCATCGGGGGCGGCGGACGGCGGAGATACGCAGTATTTT. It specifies CASSPSGAADGGDTQYF.

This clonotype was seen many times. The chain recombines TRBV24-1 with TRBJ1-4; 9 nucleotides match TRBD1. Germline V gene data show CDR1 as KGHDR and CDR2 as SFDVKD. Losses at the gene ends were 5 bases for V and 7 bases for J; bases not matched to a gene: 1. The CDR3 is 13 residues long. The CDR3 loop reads CATSAGQGEKLFF. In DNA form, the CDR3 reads TGTGCCACCAGTGCGGGACAGGGTGAAAAACTGTTTTTT.

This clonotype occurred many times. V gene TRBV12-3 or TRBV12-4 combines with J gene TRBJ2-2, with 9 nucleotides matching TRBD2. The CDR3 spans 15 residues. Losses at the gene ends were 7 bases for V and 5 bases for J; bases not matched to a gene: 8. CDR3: CASTAGLAGTGELFF. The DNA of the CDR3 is TGTGCCAGCACCGCGGGGCTAGCGGGAACCGGGGAGCTGTTTTTT.

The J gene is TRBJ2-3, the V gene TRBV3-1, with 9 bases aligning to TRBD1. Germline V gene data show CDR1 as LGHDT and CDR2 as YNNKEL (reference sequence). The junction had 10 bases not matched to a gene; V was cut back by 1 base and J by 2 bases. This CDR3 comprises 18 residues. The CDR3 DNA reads TGTGCCAGCAGCCAAGTGCCCTCCGACAGGGGGGTCACAGATACGCAGTATTTT. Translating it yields CASSQVPSDRGVTDTQYF.

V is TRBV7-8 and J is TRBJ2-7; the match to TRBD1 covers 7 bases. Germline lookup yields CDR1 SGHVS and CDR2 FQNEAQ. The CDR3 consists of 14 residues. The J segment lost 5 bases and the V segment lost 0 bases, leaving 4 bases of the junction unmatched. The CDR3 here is CASSLAHRGHEQYV. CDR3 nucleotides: TGTGCCAGCAGCTTAGCCCACAGGGGCCACGAGCAGTACGTC.

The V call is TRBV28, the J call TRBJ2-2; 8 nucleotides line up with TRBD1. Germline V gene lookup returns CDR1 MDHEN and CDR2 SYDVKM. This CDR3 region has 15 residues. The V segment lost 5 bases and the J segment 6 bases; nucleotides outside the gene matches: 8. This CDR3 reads CASSAIQGVAGELFF. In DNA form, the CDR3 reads TGTGCCAGCAGTGCAATACAGGGGGTAGCCGGGGAGCTGTTTTTT.

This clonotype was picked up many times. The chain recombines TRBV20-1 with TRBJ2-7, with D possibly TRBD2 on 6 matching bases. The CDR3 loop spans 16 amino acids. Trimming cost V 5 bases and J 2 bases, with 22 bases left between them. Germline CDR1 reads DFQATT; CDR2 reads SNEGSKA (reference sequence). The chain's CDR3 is CSAPPEGGTVAYEQYF. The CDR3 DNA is TGCAGTGCTCCCCCCGAGGGTGGGACTGTCGCCTACGAGCAGTACTTC.

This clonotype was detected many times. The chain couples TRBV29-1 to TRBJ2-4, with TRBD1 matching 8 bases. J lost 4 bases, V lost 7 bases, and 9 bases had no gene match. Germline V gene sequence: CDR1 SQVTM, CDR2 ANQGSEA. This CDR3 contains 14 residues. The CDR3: CSGDRGEVKNIQYF. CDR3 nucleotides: TGCAGCGGTGACAGGGGAGAAGTTAAAAACATTCAGTACTTC.

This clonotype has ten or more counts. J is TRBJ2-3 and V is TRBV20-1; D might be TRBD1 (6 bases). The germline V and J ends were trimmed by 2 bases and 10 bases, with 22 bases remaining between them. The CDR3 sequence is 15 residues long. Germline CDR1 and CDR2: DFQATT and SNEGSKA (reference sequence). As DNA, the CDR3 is TGCAGTGCTAGACCGGCTGACAGGCCCTCTTCTGCGCAGTATTTT. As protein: CSARPADRPSSAQYF.

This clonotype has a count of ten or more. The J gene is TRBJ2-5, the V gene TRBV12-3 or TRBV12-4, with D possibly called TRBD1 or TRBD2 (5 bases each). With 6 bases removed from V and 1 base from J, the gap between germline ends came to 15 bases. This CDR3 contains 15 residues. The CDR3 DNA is TGTGCCAGCAGCGGTGGGGGTCGGGTCCAAGAGACCCAGTACTTC. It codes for CASSGGGRVQETQYF.

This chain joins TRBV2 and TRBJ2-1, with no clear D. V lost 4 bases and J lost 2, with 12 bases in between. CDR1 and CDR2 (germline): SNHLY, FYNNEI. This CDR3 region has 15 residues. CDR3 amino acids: CASSGWAEAYNEQFF. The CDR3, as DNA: TGTGCCAGCAGTGGTTGGGCAGAAGCCTACAATGAGCAGTTCTTC.

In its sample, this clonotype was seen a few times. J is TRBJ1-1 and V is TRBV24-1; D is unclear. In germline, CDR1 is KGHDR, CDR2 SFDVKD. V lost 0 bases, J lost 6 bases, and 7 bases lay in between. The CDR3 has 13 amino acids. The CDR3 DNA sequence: TGTGCCACCAGTGATTTGGACGACGCTGAAGCTTTCTTT. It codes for CATSDLDDAEAFF.

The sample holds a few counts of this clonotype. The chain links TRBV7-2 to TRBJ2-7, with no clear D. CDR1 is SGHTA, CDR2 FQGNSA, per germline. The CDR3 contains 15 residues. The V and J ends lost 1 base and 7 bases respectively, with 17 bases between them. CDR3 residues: CASSLGVGIMEEQYF. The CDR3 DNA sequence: TGTGCCAGCAGCTTAGGGGTCGGAATAATGGAGGAGCAGTACTTC.

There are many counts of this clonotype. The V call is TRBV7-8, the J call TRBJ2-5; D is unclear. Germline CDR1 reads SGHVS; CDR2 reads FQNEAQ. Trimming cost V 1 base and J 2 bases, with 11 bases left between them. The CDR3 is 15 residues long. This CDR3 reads CASSLDISGQETQYF. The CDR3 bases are TGTGCCAGCAGCTTAGATATCTCCGGGCAAGAGACCCAGTACTTC. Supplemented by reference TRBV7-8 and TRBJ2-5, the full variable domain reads GAGVSQSPRYKVAKRGQDVALRCDPISGHVSLFWYQQALGQGPEFLTYFQNEAQLDKSGLPSDRFFAERPEGSVSTLKIQRTQQEDSAVYLCASSLDISGQETQYFGPGTRLLVL.

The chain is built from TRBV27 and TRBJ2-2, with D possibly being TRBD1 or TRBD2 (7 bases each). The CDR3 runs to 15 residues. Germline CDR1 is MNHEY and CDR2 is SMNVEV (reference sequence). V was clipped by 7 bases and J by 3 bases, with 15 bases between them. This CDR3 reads CASTQGGTDTGELFF. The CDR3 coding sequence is TGTGCCAGCACCCAGGGGGGGACCGACACCGGGGAGCTGTTTTTT.

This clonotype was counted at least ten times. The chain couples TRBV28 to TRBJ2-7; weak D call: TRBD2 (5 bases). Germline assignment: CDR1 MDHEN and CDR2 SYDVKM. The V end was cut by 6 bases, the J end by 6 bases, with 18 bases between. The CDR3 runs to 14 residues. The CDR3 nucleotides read TGTGCCAGCAGCGAGCGAGGAGGCTTGGGCGAGCAGTACTTC. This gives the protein CASSERGGLGEQYF.

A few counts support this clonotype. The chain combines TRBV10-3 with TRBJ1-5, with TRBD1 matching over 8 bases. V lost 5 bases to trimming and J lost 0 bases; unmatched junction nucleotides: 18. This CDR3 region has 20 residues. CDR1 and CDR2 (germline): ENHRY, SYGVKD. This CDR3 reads CAISPDDRGILDFSNQPQHF. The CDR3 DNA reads TGTGCCATCAGTCCCGATGACAGGGGCATACTGGACTTTAGCAATCAGCCCCAGCATTTT.

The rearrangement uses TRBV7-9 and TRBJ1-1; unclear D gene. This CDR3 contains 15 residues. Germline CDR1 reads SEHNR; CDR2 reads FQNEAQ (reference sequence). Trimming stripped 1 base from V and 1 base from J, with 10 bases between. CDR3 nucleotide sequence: TGTGCCAGCAGCTTAGTTGGGTTGGCGAACACTGAAGCTTTCTTT. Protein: CASSLVGLANTEAFF. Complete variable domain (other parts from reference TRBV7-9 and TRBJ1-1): DTGVSQNPRHKITKRGQNVTFRCDPISEHNRLYWYRQTLGQGPEFLTYFQNEAQLEKSRLLSDRFSAERPKGSFSTLEIQRTEQGDSAMYLCASSLVGLANTEAFFGQGTRLTVV.

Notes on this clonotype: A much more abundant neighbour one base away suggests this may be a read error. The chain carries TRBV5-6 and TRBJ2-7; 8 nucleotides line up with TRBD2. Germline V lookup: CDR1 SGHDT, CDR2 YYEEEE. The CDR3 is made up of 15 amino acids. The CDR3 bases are TGTGTCAGCAGCACCGGGACTAGAAAAGTTGGCGAGCAGTACTTC. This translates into CVSSTGTRKVGEQYF.

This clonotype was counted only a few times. The CDR3 DNA reads as TGTGCCAGCAGTTTTGAGTGGACTAATGAAAAACTGTTTTTT. Its translation is CASSFEWTNEKLFF. The gene calls are TRBV12-3 or TRBV12-4 and TRBJ1-4; no clear D gene. V lost 3 bases, J lost 2 bases, and 7 bases lay in between. The CDR3 sequence is 14 residues long.

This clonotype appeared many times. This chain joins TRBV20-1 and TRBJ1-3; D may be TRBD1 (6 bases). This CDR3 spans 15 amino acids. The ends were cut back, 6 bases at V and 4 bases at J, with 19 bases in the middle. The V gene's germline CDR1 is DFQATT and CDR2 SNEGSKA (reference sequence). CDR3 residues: CSAPIGGGRGNTIYF. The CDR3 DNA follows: TGCAGTGCCCCAATCGGTGGGGGGCGCGGAAACACCATATATTTT.

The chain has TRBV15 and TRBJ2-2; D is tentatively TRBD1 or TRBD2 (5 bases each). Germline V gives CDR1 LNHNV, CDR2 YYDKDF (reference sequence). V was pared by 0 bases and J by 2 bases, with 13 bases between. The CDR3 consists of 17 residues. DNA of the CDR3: TGTGCCACCAGCAGAGATTTTGGGACCATTAACACCGGGGAGCTGTTTTTT. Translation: CATSRDFGTINTGELFF.

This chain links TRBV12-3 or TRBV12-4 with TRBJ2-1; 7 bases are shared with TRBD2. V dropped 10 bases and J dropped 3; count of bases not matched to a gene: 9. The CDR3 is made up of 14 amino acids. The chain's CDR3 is CATRTSAGYNEQFF. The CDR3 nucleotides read TGTGCCACCAGAACTAGCGCGGGCTACAATGAGCAGTTCTTC.

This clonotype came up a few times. CDR3 in amino acids: CASSPPRLAGTDTQYF. The CDR3 nucleotides read TGTGCCAGCAGTCCCCCAAGACTAGCGGGAACAGATACGCAGTATTTT. V is TRBV6-1 and J is TRBJ2-3, with 11 bases aligning to TRBD2. Germline trimming cut 5 bases from V and 3 bases from J; bases unmatched to any gene: 7. This CDR3 spans 16 amino acids. From germline, CDR1 is MNHNS and CDR2 SASEGT.

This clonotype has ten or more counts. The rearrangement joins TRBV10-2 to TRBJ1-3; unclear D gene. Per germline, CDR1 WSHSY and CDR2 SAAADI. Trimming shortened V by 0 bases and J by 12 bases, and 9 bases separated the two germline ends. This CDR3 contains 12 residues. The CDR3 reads CASSESKGSIYF. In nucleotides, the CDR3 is TGCGCCAGCAGTGAGTCGAAGGGCAGCATATATTTT.

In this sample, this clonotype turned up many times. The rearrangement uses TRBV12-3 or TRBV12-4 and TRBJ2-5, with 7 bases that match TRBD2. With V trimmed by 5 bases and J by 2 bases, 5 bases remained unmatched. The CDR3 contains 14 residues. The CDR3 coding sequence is TGTGCCAGCAGTCCAACTAGCGCACAAGAGACCCAGTACTTC. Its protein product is CASSPTSAQETQYF.

CDR3 DNA sequence: TGTGCCACCTGGACAGGGAGGTCCCCGGAGGCCGGGGAGCTGTTTTTT. Protein product: CATWTGRSPEAGELFF. This chain joins TRBV10-3 and TRBJ2-2, with 8 bases identical to TRBD1. The V gene end was trimmed by 10 bases and the J gene end by 6 bases; junction bases not matched to a gene: 16. CDR3 length: 16 amino acids. Germline values: CDR1 ENHRY, CDR2 SYGVKD.

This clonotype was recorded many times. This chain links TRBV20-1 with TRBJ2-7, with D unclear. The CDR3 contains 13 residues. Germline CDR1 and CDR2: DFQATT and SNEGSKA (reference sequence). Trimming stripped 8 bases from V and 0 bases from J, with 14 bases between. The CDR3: CSHLQLVSYEQYF. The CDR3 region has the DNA TGCAGTCATTTACAGCTCGTCTCCTACGAGCAGTACTTC.